This T cell receptor beta chain came from a study of regulatory T cells in long-lasting Graves disease. Overall study context: Patients met the persistent Graves' disease definition after over 5 years of antithyroid drugs with positive TSH receptor antibodies.

Sequencing libraries for TCR beta were prepared with iRepertoire HTBI primers and Arm-PCR of CDR3 regions. TCRdb re-derived calls from the multiplex PCR reads in MiXCR, one entry per CDR3 protein. The sample includes 350,000 to 450,000 distinct CDR3 sequences, over 20% of them seen just once. Regarding time point: persistent/refractory GD, antithyroid drugs over 5 years with positive TRAb. RNA extracted from PBMCs served as the sequencing template. The authors diagnosed Graves' disease using American Thyroid Association guidelines. The sample holds many counts of this clonotype. The sequencing used peripheral blood mononuclear cells (PBMCs), collected when the disease was refractory, from a patient treated with antithyroid drugs. This TCR was sampled from a female donor with Graves disease.

The CDR3 DNA sequence: TGTGCCAGCAGCCCTACAGAGCCAAGCAATCAGCCCCAGCATTTT. Translation gives CASSPTEPSNQPQHF. This chain joins TRBV28 and TRBJ1-5, with D unclear. Germline CDR1 is MDHEN and CDR2 is SYDVKM. The V end was cut by 6 bases, the J end by 1 base, with 13 bases between. The CDR3 spans 15 residues.